This TCR beta chain was identified during a study of cytomegalovirus exposure and HLA in healthy donors. In the study overall: From donors who were HLA-typed, an early data release held 80 million to 85 million unique TCRs. Study-level results: Accounts indicate the classifier identified cytomegalovirus status with strong specificity and sensitivity.

Healthy bone marrow donors made up the donor group. Primers for the PCR totalled 60 Vbeta and 13 Jbeta. This table comes from immunoSEQ multiplex PCR, and its TCRdb copy is limited to in-frame clones, with some not included. Of approximately 150,000 clones detected, more than 60% appear once; the ten largest clones hold 8.5% to 12%. For this clone: Its specificity is not known.

The source material was PBMCs. The TCR was taken from a man aged 25 to 40 in good health and CMV-seropositive.

The CDR3 DNA follows: TGTGCCAGCTCACCCCTTAGCGGGAGGGCGACCTACGAGCAGTACTTC. This gives the protein CASSPLSGRATYEQYF. This chain links TRBV18 with TRBJ2-7; 11 bases map to TRBD2. Germline lookup yields CDR1 KGHSH and CDR2 LQKENI. V shed 3 bases and J 2 bases; nucleotides not matched to a gene: 6. There are 16 residues in the CDR3.